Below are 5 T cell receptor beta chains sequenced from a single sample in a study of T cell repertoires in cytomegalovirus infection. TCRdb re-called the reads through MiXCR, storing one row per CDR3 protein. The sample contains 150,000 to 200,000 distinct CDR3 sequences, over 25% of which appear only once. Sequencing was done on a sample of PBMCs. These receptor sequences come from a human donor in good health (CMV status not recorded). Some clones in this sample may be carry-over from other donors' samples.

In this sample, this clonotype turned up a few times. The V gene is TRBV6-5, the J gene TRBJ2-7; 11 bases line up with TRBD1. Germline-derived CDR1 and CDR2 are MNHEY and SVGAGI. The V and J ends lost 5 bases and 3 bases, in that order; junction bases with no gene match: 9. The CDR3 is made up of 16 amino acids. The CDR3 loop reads CASSGGPGQGDYEQYF. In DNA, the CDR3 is TGTGCCAGCAGTGGGGGACCGGGACAGGGGGACTACGAGCAGTACTTC.

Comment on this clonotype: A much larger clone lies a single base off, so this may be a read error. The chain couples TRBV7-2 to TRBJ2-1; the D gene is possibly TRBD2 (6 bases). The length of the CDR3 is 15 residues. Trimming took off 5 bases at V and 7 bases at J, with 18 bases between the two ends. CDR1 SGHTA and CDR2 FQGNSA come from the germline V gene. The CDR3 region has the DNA TGTGCCAGCAGCCCAGAACGTACGGGGGTTAATGAGCAGTTCTTC. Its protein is CASSPERTGVNEQFF.

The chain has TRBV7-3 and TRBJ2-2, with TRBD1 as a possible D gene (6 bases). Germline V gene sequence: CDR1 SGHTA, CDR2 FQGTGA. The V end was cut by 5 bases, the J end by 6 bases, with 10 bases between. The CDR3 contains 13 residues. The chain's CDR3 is CASSPGAPGELFF. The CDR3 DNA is TGTGCCAGCAGCCCAGGGGCCCCCGGGGAGCTGTTTTTT.

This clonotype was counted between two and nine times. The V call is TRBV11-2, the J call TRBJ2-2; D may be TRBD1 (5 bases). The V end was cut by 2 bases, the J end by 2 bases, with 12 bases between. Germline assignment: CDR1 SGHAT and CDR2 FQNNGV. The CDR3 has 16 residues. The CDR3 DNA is TGTGCCAGCAGCTTAAGGGGCGGCTCTAACACCGGGGAGCTGTTTTTT. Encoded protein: CASSLRGGSNTGELFF.

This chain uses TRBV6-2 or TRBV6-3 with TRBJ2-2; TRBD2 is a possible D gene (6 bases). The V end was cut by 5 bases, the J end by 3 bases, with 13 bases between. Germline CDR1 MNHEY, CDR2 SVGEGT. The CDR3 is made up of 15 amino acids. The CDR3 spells CASSPPGSYTGELFF. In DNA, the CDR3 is TGTGCCAGCAGTCCCCCCGGGAGCTACACCGGGGAGCTGTTTTTT.